Sequencing of this T cell receptor (beta chain) was carried out in a study of patients and donors after allogeneic stem cell transplantation. V dropped 6 bases and J dropped 4 bases, with 16 bases sitting between them. The CDR3 covers 14 residues. Looked up from germline, CDR1 is MNHNS and CDR2 is SASEGT. TCRdb ran MiXCR on the RT-PCR reads and lists one entry per CDR3 protein. The table includes roughly 960,000 distinct CDR3 sequences, under 20% detected once. V and J are TRBV6-1 and TRBJ2-7, with D possibly matching TRBD1 (6 bases). This clonotype was sampled from a human donor who was either an allogeneic HSCT recipient or a stem cell or donor lymphocyte infusion donor (not recorded which). It is not recorded whose cells these are; they may come from a transplant donor. Sample: blood, either unsorted or a sorted T cell fraction (not recorded which). The CDR3 spells CASRRGGNGYEQYF. The CDR3 DNA follows: TGTGCCAGCAGGAGAGGGGGTAATGGGTACGAGCAGTACTTC.